The 5 T cell receptor beta chains presented below share a single source sample, sequenced in a study of blood T cell repertoires in COVID-19. TCRdb's copy holds only in-frame clones and misses some; the assay was immunoSEQ multiplex PCR. The repertoire consists of over 100,000 clones, with about 90% occurring once and the leading ten covering more than 4.5%. Material: peripheral blood. The receptor set was obtained from a woman in her forties or fifties with COVID-19, enrolled during active disease.

This chain connects TRBV12-5 to TRBJ2-7; 11 nucleotides match TRBD1. Looked up from germline, CDR1 is LGHNT and CDR2 is FRNRAP. Unmatched junction bases numbered 3, after V lost 6 bases and J lost 2 bases. CDR3 length: 14 amino acids. In DNA, the CDR3 is TGTGCTAGTGGCCCGGGACAGGGGGCCTACGAGCAGTACTTC. This gives the protein CASGPGQGAYEQYF.

A word on this clone: The germline gene is not matched at one end of the junction; a read error may be the cause. The chain couples TRBV18 to TRBJ2-2, with 9 bases fitting TRBD1. The germline V gene encodes CDR1 KGHSH and CDR2 LQKENI. This CDR3 region has 16 residues. CDR3 coding DNA: TGTGCCAGCTCCCCACGGACAGGGGCGAACACCGGGGAGCTGTTTTTT. It yields the protein CASSPRTGANTGELFF. Combining the CDR3 with reference TRBV18 and TRBJ2-2 gives the whole variable domain NAGVMQNPRHLVRRRGQEARLRCSPMKGHSHVYWYRQLPEEGLKFMVYLQKENIIDESGMPKERFSAEFPKEGPSILRIQQVVRGDSAAYFCASSPRTGANTGELFFGEGSRLTVL.

The chain uses TRBV7-2 and TRBJ2-7; TRBD1 agrees at 9 bases. Germline V gene data show CDR1 as SGHTA and CDR2 as FQGNSA. This CDR3 spans 15 amino acids. The V and J ends lost 4 bases and 7 bases, in that order; junction bases with no gene match: 11. The CDR3 DNA reads TGTGCCAGCAGCTCATCACAGGGGGCAGCTGGGGAGCAGTACTTC. Translating it yields CASSSSQGAAGEQYF. Full variable domain (remainder filled in from reference TRBV7-2 and TRBJ2-7): GAGVSQSPSNKVTEKGKDVELRCDPISGHTALYWYRQSLGQGLEFLIYFQGNSAPDKSGLPSDRFSAERTGGSVSTLTIQRTQQEDSAVYLCASSSSQGAAGEQYFGPGTRLTVT.

The chain carries TRBV3-1 (or the pseudogene TRBV3-2) and TRBJ2-2, with 16 bases lining up with TRBD2. There are 19 residues in the CDR3. Trimming took 4 bases from V and 4 from J; bases not matched to a gene: 9. Germline-derived CDR1 and CDR2 are LGHDT and YNNKEL (reference sequence). The CDR3 coding sequence is TGTGCCAGCAGCCCGACCGGGACTAGCGGGGGGGCAGTCACCGGGGAGCTGTTTTTT. Residues: CASSPTGTSGGAVTGELFF.

V is TRBV5-6 and J is TRBJ2-2; the match to TRBD2 covers 8 bases. This CDR3 contains 16 residues. J was trimmed by 6 bases and V by 2 bases; bases with no gene match: 9. In germline, CDR1 is SGHDT, CDR2 YYEEEE. The DNA of the CDR3 is TGTGCCAGCAGCTTAGGCGGGGGGAATTTGGCCGGGGAGCTGTTTTTT. It specifies CASSLGGGNLAGELFF.